This TCR beta chain was sequenced for a study of CD8 T cells in ankylosing spondylitis. Study-wide results and limits: CD8+ by phenotype, disease-linked clones were relatively rare in peripheral blood. Disease-associated clones were reportedly significantly overrepresented in matched ankylosing spondylitis synovial fluid.

The V gene lost 7 bases and the J gene lost 2 bases, with 17 bases spanning the gap. The CDR3 contains 15 residues. Germline values: CDR1 SNHLY, CDR2 FYNNEI. A single record per CDR3 protein comes from TCRdb applying MiXCR to the 5' RACE reads. Among 210,000 or so distinct CDR3 sequences listed, approximately 8% were seen once. In this sample, this clonotype turned up many times. Its target is unknown. The TCR was taken from a female donor with ankylosing spondylitis or in good health (not recorded which). The chain couples TRBV2 to TRBJ1-2; D gene ambiguous. Sequenced input: blood, either unsorted or a sorted T cell fraction (not recorded which). This chain's CDR3 is CASIQPSRQNYGYTF. DNA of the CDR3: TGTGCCAGCATACAACCTTCGAGGCAAAACTATGGCTACACCTTC.